The rows below give T cell receptor beta chains drawn from one sample of a study of molecular identifiers for immune sequencing clone quantification. Using its own MiXCR run on the PCR reads, TCRdb lists one record per CDR3 protein. The table shows fewer than 350,000 distinct CDR3 sequences, with 24% occurring only once. The sequencing input was naive CD8+ T cells from blood, with Jurkat cell RNA spiked in. The receptor set was obtained from a human donor in good health. Some libraries in this study had Jurkat cell RNA spiked in. Both conserved end residues are part of each CDR3. A D gene is named only where the DNA matches it firmly. Not every row has a clone size; where given, it reads once, few, many or a size class.

D gene: NA; clone size: many; J gene: TRBJ2-3; V gene: TRBV7-2; CDR3 protein: CASSHYGHLSSTDTQYF; CDR3 DNA: TGTGCCAGCAGCCATTACGGACATCTATCTAGCACAGATACGCAGTATTTT
D gene: NA; clone size: few; J gene: TRBJ2-2; V gene: TRBV29-1; CDR3 protein: CSVTGTHTGELFF; CDR3 DNA: TGCAGCGTTACGGGAACTCACACCGGGGAGCTGTTTTTT
D gene: NA; clone size: many; J gene: TRBJ1-2; V gene: TRBV29-1; CDR3 protein: CSVDREEDYGYTF; CDR3 DNA: TGCAGCGTTGACAGGGAGGAGGACTATGGCTACACCTTC
D gene: NA; clone size: NA; J gene: TRBJ2-7; V gene: TRBV3-1; CDR3 protein: CASSHYRGQLEQYF; CDR3 DNA: TGTGCCAGCAGCCACTATAGGGGCCAACTCGAGCAGTACTTC
D gene: TRBD1; clone size: many; J gene: TRBJ1-1; V gene: TRBV30; CDR3 protein: CAWSVARQGEAFF; CDR3 DNA: TGTGCCTGGAGCGTCGCCAGACAGGGGGAAGCTTTCTTT
D gene: TRBD1; clone size: NA; J gene: TRBJ2-3; V gene: TRBV7-9; CDR3 protein: CASSLAIGQGSTDTQYF; CDR3 DNA: TGTGCCAGCAGCTTAGCTATCGGACAGGGAAGCACAGATACGCAGTATTTT
D gene: TRBD2; clone size: many; J gene: TRBJ2-7; V gene: TRBV20-1; CDR3 protein: CSATELAGVEEQYF; CDR3 DNA: TGCAGTGCTACTGAACTAGCGGGAGTGGAGGAGCAGTACTTC
D gene: TRBD1; clone size: many; J gene: TRBJ2-7; V gene: TRBV29-1; CDR3 protein: CSVIRGRYEQYF; CDR3 DNA: TGCAGCGTTATCAGGGGGCGGTACGAGCAGTACTTC
D gene: NA; clone size: many; J gene: TRBJ2-2; V gene: TRBV29-1; CDR3 protein: CSVPQGSDKAGELFF; CDR3 DNA: TGCAGCGTCCCACAGGGATCGGACAAGGCCGGGGAGCTGTTTTTT
D gene: NA; clone size: few; J gene: TRBJ2-7; V gene: TRBV9; CDR3 protein: CASSVEEGGTYEQYF; CDR3 DNA: TGTGCCAGCAGCGTAGAGGAGGGAGGCACCTACGAGCAGTACTTC
D gene: TRBD2; clone size: few; J gene: TRBJ2-2; V gene: TRBV7-3; CDR3 protein: CASSQLGGYTGELFF; CDR3 DNA: TGTGCCAGCAGCCAACTCGGGGGGTACACCGGGGAGCTGTTTTTT
D gene: TRBD2; clone size: few; J gene: TRBJ2-1; V gene: TRBV12-3/TRBV12-4; CDR3 protein: CASSSSFSGGVYNEQFF; CDR3 DNA: TGTGCCAGCAGTTCGTCCTTTAGCGGGGGTGTCTACAATGAGCAGTTCTTC
D gene: NA; clone size: many; J gene: TRBJ2-3; V gene: TRBV29-1; CDR3 protein: CSSRLLPPSPDTQYF; CDR3 DNA: TGCAGCTCGCGTTTGTTGCCGCCTTCCCCAGATACGCAGTATTTT
D gene: NA; clone size: few; J gene: TRBJ1-5; V gene: TRBV4-1; CDR3 protein: CASSQEGEGNQPQHF; CDR3 DNA: TGCGCCAGCAGCCAAGAAGGGGAGGGGAATCAGCCCCAGCATTTT
D gene: NA; clone size: NA; J gene: TRBJ2-7; V gene: TRBV20-1; CDR3 protein: CSARATQAYEQYF; CDR3 DNA: TGCAGTGCTAGAGCGACCCAAGCCTACGAGCAGTACTTC
D gene: TRBD2; clone size: NA; J gene: TRBJ2-1; V gene: TRBV24-1; CDR3 protein: CATSDSRGSSYNEQFF; CDR3 DNA: TGTGCCACCAGTGATTCGCGGGGGAGCTCCTACAATGAGCAGTTCTTC